The 9 T cell receptor beta chains presented below share a single source sample, sequenced in a study of T cell changes during pregnancy in multiple sclerosis. The method was immunoSEQ multiplex PCR; TCRdb's version includes in-frame clones alone and lacks a portion of them. Of approximately 40,000 clones listed, about nine tenths are singletons. Here the sequenced sample was CD4+ T cells from peripheral blood mononuclear cells, taken in the second trimester of pregnancy. All receptors derive from a female donor with multiple sclerosis, enrolled in a pregnancy study.

This chain joins TRBV6-6 and TRBJ1-5; TRBD1 agrees at 8 bases. The J segment lost 2 bases and the V segment lost 9 bases, leaving 6 bases of the junction unmatched. The germline CDR1 and CDR2 sequences are MNHNY and SVGAGI (reference sequence). The CDR3 runs to 14 residues. The CDR3 DNA reads as TGTGCCAGTTCAGGGGGCGTGGGCAATCAGCCCCAGCATTTT. Protein sequence: CASSGGVGNQPQHF.

This chain connects TRBV28 to TRBJ1-4, with D possibly TRBD1 on 6 matching bases. The CDR3 is made up of 15 amino acids. V was cut by 5 bases and J by 1 base, with 11 bases left in between. Germline CDR1 MDHEN, CDR2 SYDVKM. The CDR3 loop reads CASSTKGETNEKLFF. DNA for the CDR3: TGTGCCAGCAGTACAAAGGGGGAAACTAATGAAAAACTGTTTTTT. Full variable domain (outside the CDR3, taken from reference TRBV28 and TRBJ1-4): DVKVTQSSRYLVKRTGEKVFLECVQDMDHENMFWYRQDPGLGLRLIYFSYDVKMKEKGDIPEGYSVSREKKERFSLILESASTNQTSMYLCASSTKGETNEKLFFGSGTQLSVL.

The V call is TRBV6-5, the J call TRBJ2-2, with 11 bases aligning to TRBD1. This CDR3 has 14 residues. The germline V gene has CDR1 MNHEY and CDR2 SVGAGI. Trimming cost V 8 bases and J 4 bases; bases outside gene matches: 3. CDR3 DNA: TGTGCCAGCGGACAGGGGGCGTCCACCGGGGAGCTGTTTTTT. As protein: CASGQGASTGELFF.

The rearrangement links TRBV9 to TRBJ1-1; D not certain. This CDR3 comprises 14 residues. Germline CDR1 SGDLS, CDR2 YYNGEE. V was shortened by 0 bases and J by 3 bases, with 9 bases between the two germline ends. Here the CDR3 reads CASSVDGVDTEAFF. The CDR3 bases are TGTGCCAGCAGCGTAGACGGGGTGGACACTGAAGCTTTCTTT.

The chain joins TRBV25-1 to TRBJ2-2; maybe TRBD1 (6 bases). Trimming left V 6 bases short and J 7 bases short, with 12 bases between. The CDR3 is 13 amino acids. Germline V lookup: CDR1 MGHDK, CDR2 SYGVNS. The CDR3, as DNA: TGTGCCAGCAGAACAGGGCTTTTCGGGGAGCTGTTTTTT. It encodes CASRTGLFGELFF.

This chain joins TRBV7-9 and TRBJ1-1, with D maybe TRBD1 (6 bases). The CDR3 length is 14 residues. Deletions cut 3 bases from V and 0 bases from J, with 8 bases between. Germline assignment: CDR1 SEHNR and CDR2 FQNEAQ (reference sequence). CDR3 residues: CASSFQGMNTEAFF. The CDR3 DNA reads TGTGCCAGCAGCTTTCAGGGGATGAACACTGAAGCTTTCTTT.

The chain joins TRBV11-3 to TRBJ2-1; 10 nucleotides match TRBD2. Germline CDR1 reads SGHNT; CDR2 reads YENEEA. V trimming: 6 bases; J trimming: 2 bases; junction bases outside the gene matches: 4. The length of the CDR3 is 15 residues. CDR3 bases: TGTGCCAGCAGTCCGCTAGCGGGAGCCTACAATGAGCAGTTCTTC. It translates to CASSPLAGAYNEQFF.

The chain links TRBV2 to TRBJ2-1; 10 bases are a match to TRBD2. Germline V lookup: CDR1 SNHLY, CDR2 FYNNEI. V lost 5 bases and J lost 8; bases outside the gene matches: 9. This CDR3 has 15 residues. In nucleotides, the CDR3 is TGTGCCAGCAGTTCAAGCGGGAGGGTATGGGATGAGCAGTTCTTC. It is translated as CASSSSGRVWDEQFF.

The chain recombines TRBV28 with TRBJ1-5; 8 nucleotides match TRBD1. V lost 5 bases to trimming and J lost 5 bases; unmatched junction nucleotides: 17. The CDR3 has 18 residues. In germline, CDR1 is MDHEN, CDR2 SYDVKM. The CDR3 region has the DNA TGTGCCAGCAGTCTCCAGGACAGGGTTGTTTTTTCGGATCAGCCCCAGCATTTT. Residues: CASSLQDRVVFSDQPQHF.